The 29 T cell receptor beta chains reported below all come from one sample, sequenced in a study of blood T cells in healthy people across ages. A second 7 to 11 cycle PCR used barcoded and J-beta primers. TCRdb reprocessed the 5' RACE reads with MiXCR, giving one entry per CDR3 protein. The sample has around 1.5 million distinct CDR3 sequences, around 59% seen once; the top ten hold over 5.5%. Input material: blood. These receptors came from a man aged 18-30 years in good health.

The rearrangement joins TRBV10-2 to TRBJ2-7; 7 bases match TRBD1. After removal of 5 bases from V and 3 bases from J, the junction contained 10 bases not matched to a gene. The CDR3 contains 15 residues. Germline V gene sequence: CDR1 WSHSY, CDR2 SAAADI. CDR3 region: CASSPGQAKLYEQYF. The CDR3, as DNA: TGCGCCAGCAGTCCTGGACAGGCGAAACTCTACGAGCAGTACTTC.

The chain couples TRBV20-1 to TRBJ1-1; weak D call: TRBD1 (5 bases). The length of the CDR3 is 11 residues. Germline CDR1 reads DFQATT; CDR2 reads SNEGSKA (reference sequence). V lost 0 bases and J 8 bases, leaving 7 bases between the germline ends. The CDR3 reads CSARDNREAFF. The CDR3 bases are TGCAGTGCTAGAGACAACAGGGAAGCTTTCTTT.

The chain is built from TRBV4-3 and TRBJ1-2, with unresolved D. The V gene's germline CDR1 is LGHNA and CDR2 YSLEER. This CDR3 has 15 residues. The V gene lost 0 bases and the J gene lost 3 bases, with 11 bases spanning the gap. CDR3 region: CASSQDRASYYGYTF. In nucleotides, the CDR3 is TGCGCCAGCAGCCAAGATAGAGCCTCCTACTATGGCTACACCTTC.

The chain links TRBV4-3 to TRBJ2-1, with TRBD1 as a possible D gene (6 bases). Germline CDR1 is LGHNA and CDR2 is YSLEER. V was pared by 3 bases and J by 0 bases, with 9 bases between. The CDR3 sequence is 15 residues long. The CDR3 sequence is CASSQQDSSYNEQFF. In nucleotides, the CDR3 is TGCGCCAGCAGCCAGCAGGACAGCTCCTACAATGAGCAGTTCTTC.

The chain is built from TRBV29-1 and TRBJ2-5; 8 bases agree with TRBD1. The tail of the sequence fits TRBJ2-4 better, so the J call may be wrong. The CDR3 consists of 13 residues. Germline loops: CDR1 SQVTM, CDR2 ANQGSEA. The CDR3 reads CSVEDRGLNIQYF. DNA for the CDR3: TGCAGCGTTGAAGACAGGGGGCTGAACATTCAGTACTTC.

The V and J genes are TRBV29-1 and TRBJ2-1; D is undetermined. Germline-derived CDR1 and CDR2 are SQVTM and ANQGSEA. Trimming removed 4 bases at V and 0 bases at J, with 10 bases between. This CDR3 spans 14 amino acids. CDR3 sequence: CSVVQPSSYNEQFF. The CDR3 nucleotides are TGCAGCGTTGTACAGCCTAGCTCCTACAATGAGCAGTTCTTC.

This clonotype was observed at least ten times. The CDR3 DNA sequence: TGCGCCAGCAGGGGAGGTTTGGACTATCGCGGCACAGATACGCAGTATTTT. Its protein product is CASRGGLDYRGTDTQYF. The chain carries TRBV5-1 and TRBJ2-3; D is perhaps TRBD2 (6 bases). Germline V gene data show CDR1 as SGHRS and CDR2 as YFSETQ. V was shortened by 5 bases and J by 1 base, with 20 bases between the two germline ends. The CDR3 sequence is 17 residues long.

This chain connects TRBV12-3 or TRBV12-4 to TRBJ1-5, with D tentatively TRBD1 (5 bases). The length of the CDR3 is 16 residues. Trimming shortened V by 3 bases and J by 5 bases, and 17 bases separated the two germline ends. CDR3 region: CASSFISGAADQPQHF. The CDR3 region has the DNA TGTGCCAGCAGTTTTATATCTGGGGCAGCTGATCAGCCCCAGCATTTT.

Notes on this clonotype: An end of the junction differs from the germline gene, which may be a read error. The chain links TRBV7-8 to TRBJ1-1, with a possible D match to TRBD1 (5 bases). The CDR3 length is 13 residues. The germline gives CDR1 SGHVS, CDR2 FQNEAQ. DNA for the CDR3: TGTGCCAGCCGCGAAGGGGCGAACCCTGAAGCTTTCTTT. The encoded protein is CASREGANPEAFF.

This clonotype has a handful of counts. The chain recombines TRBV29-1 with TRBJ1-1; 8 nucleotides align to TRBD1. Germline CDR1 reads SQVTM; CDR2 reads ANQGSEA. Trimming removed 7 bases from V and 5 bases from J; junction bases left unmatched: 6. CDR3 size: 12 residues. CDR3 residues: CSGDRGGTEAFF. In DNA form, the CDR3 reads TGCAGCGGTGACAGGGGAGGGACTGAAGCTTTCTTT.

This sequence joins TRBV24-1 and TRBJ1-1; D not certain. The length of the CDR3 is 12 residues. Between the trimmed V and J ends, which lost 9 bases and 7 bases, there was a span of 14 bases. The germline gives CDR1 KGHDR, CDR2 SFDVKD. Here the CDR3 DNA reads TGTGCCACCGAAGGGTATAGCGGTGAAGCTTTCTTT. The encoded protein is CATEGYSGEAFF.

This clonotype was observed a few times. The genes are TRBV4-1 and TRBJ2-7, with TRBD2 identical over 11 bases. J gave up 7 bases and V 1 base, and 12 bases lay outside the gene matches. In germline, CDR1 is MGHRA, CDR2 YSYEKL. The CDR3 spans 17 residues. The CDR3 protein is CASSQVIAGGPSAEQYF. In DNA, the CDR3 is TGCGCCAGCAGCCAAGTGATAGCGGGAGGGCCCTCAGCGGAGCAGTACTTC.

DNA for the CDR3: TGCGCCAGCAGTCCTCTAGTGGGAGGAACCAATGAGCAGTTCTTC. This sequence encodes CASSPLVGGTNEQFF. V is TRBV10-1 and J is TRBJ2-1; possible D gene TRBD2, 6 bases. V dropped 5 bases and J dropped 6 bases, with 17 bases sitting between them. The CDR3 spans 15 residues. CDR1 is WNHNN and CDR2 is SYGVQD in the germline V gene (reference sequence).

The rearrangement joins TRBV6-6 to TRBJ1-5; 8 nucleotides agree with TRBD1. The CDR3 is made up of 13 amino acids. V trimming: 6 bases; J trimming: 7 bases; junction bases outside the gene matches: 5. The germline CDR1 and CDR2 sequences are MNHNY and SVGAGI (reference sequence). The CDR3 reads CASSQGQEQPQHF. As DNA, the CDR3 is TGTGCCAGCAGCCAGGGACAGGAGCAGCCCCAGCATTTT.

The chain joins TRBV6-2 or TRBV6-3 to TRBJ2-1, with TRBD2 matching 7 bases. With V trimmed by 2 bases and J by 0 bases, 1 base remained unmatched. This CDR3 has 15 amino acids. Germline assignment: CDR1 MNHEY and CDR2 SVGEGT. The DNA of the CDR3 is TGTGCCAGCAGTTACCGCGGGAGCTCCTACAATGAGCAGTTCTTC. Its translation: CASSYRGSSYNEQFF.

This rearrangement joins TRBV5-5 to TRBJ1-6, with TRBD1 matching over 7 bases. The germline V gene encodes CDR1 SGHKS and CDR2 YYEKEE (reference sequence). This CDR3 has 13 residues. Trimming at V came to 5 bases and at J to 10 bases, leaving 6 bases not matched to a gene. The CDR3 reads CASRTDRVSPLHF. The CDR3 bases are TGTGCCAGCAGAACTGACAGGGTCTCACCCCTCCACTTT.

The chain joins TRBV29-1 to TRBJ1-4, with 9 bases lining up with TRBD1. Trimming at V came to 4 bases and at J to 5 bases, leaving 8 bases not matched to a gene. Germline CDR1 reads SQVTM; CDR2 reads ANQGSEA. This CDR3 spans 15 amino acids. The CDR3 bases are TGCAGCGTTGCTTCCCCCGGGACAGGGAATGAAAAACTGTTTTTT. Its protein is CSVASPGTGNEKLFF.

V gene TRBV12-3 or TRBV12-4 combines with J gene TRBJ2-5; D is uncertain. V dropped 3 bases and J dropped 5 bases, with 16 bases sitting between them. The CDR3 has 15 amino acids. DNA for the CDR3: TGTGCCAGCAGTTTGGTCGACCTTACCAAGGAGACCCAGTACTTC. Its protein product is CASSLVDLTKETQYF.

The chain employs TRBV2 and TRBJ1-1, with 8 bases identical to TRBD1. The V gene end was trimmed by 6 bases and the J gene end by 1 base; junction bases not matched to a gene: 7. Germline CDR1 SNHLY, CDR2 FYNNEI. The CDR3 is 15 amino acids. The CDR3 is CASSDGQGKNTEAFF. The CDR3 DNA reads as TGTGCCAGCAGCGACGGACAGGGCAAGAACACTGAAGCTTTCTTT.

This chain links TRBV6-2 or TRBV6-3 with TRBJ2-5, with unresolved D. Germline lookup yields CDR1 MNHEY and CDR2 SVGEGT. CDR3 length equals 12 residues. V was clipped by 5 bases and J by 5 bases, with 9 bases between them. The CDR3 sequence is CASSLQPETQYF. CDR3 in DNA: TGTGCCAGCAGTCTTCAACCGGAGACCCAGTACTTC.

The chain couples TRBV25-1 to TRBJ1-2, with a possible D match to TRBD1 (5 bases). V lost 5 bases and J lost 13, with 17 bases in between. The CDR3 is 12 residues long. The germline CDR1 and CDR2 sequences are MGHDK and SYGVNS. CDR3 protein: CASSSGLDSCTF. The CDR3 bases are TGTGCCAGCAGTTCGGGACTCGACAGCTGCACCTTC.

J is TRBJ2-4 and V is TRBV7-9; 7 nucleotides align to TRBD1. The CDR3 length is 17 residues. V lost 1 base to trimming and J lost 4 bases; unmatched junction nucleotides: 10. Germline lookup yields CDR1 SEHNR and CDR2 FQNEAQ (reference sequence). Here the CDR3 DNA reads TGTGCCAGCAGCTTAGGGGGAGAACCGACAGGGAAAAACATTCAGTACTTC. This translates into CASSLGGEPTGKNIQYF.

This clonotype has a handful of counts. The CDR3, as DNA: TGTGCCAGCAGTTCCTTGGGGACAGGACCTTACGAGCAGTACTTC. Amino acid sequence: CASSSLGTGPYEQYF. The chain joins TRBV7-2 to TRBJ2-7; 8 bases fit TRBD1. The CDR3 has 15 amino acids. Germline V CDR1 and CDR2: SGHTA, FQGNSA. The V and J ends lost 6 bases and 4 bases, in that order; junction bases with no gene match: 11.

This CDR3 reads CASSETGFGEQYF. The CDR3 DNA is TGTGCCAGCAGCGAGACAGGATTCGGCGAGCAGTACTTC. The gene calls are TRBV7-6 and TRBJ2-7; D may be TRBD1 (6 bases). The CDR3 is made up of 13 amino acids. Looked up from germline, CDR1 is SGHVS and CDR2 is FNYEAQ. V lost 5 bases to trimming and J lost 6 bases, with 14 bases between them.

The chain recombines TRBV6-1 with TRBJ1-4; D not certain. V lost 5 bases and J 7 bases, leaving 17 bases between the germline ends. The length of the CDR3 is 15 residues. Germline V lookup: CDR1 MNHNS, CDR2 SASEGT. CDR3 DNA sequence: TGTGCCAGCAGTCTCCGGAGGCCCGCTGGTGAAAAACTGTTTTTT. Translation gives CASSLRRPAGEKLFF.

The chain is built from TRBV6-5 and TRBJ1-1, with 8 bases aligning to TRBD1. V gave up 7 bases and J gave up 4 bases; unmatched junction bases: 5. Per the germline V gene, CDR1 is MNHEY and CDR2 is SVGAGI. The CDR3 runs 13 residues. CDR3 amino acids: CASTRQGITEAFF. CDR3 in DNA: TGTGCCAGCACCCGACAGGGGATCACTGAAGCTTTCTTT.

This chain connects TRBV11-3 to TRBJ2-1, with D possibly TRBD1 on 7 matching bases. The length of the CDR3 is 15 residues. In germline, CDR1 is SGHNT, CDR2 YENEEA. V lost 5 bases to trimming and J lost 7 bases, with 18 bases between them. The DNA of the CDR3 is TGTGCCAGCAGCCAACCTGACAGGGAGGTGAATGAGCAGTTCTTC. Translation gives CASSQPDREVNEQFF.

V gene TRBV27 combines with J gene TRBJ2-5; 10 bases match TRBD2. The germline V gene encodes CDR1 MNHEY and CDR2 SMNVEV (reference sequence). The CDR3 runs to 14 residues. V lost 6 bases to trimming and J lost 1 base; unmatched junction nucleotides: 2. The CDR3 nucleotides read TGTGCCAGCAGGGGACTAGCGTTCCAAGAGACCCAGTACTTC. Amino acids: CASRGLAFQETQYF.

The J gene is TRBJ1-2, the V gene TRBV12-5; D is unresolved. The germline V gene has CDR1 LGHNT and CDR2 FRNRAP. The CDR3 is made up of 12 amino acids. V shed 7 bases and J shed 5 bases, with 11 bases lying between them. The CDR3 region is CASAPGDYGYTF. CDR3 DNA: TGTGCTAGTGCCCCGGGAGATTATGGCTACACCTTC.